Shown below are 27 T cell receptor beta chains from a single sample sequenced in a study of cytomegalovirus exposure and HLA in healthy donors. Vbeta (60) and Jbeta (13) primers were used in the PCR. Method: immunoSEQ multiplex PCR; TCRdb's copy keeps in-frame clones and lacks some. Of 150,000 to 200,000 clones in the sample, 65% to 85% are singletons; the top ten hold roughly 6.2%. Sequencing was carried out using PBMCs. The source of these receptors is a male donor in good health and CMV-seropositive.

The chain uses TRBV11-2 and TRBJ2-6, with D possibly matching TRBD1 (5 bases). The CDR3 is 15 amino acids. V dropped 2 bases and J dropped 4 bases, with 9 bases sitting between them. Germline V CDR1 and CDR2: SGHAT, FQNNGV. The CDR3 bases are TGTGCCAGCAGCTTACAGGGTGCCGGGGCCAACGTCCTGACTTTC. Its translation is CASSLQGAGANVLTF.

This clone showed up just a few times. The chain joins TRBV6-5 to TRBJ1-2; D not resolved. The CDR3 contains 15 residues. Germline assignment: CDR1 MNHEY and CDR2 SVGAGI. V was shortened by 0 bases and J by 5 bases, with 13 bases between the two germline ends. CDR3 residues: CASSYSEGHLYGYTF. CDR3 nucleotides: TGTGCCAGCAGTTACTCAGAGGGCCACCTTTATGGCTACACCTTC.

The table lists this clone with a few counts. As DNA, the CDR3 is TGTGCCAGCAGCTCCCCGGGACAGGGGATTTACGAGCAGTACTTC. This encodes CASSSPGQGIYEQYF. The rearrangement uses TRBV13 and TRBJ2-7, with 10 bases identical to TRBD1. CDR3 length equals 15 residues. The J segment lost 4 bases and the V segment lost 4 bases, leaving 7 bases of the junction unmatched. Germline CDR1 reads PRHDT; CDR2 reads FYEKMQ (reference sequence).

In this sample, this clone turned up a few times. The chain recombines TRBV27 with TRBJ1-5; possibly TRBD1 for D (5 bases). This CDR3 is 15 amino acids long. Germline V lookup: CDR1 MNHEY, CDR2 SMNVEV (reference sequence). V lost 5 bases and J 2 bases, leaving 13 bases between the germline ends. The CDR3 region is CASSQLGGGNQPQHF. CDR3 coding DNA: TGTGCCAGCAGTCAACTGGGGGGTGGCAATCAGCCCCAGCATTTT.

The chain combines TRBV1 with TRBJ2-3; TRBD2 is the table's D call, not checked against the DNA. TRBV1 is tagged as a pseudogene. The CDR3 consists of 18 residues. CDR3 amino acids: CTPPLVTSGRGKKEAQYF. CDR3 DNA: TGCACCCCTCCGCTGGTAACTAGCGGGAGGGGTAAAAAGGAGGCGCAGTATTTT.

This sequence joins TRBV5-1 and TRBJ2-5, with 9 bases aligning to TRBD2. The J call is doubtful: the DNA matches TRBJ2-7 better. This CDR3 has 18 residues. Germline loops: CDR1 SGHRS, CDR2 YFSETQ. CDR3 residues: CASSPTGHSGSYGYEQYF. CDR3 DNA sequence: TGCGCCAGCAGCCCCACAGGCCATAGCGGGAGTTATGGCTACGAGCAGTACTTC.

CDR3 in DNA: TGTGCCAGCAGCCCAAGGACCTGGGAGGGCTACACCTTC. Protein product: CASSPRTWEGYTF. V and J are TRBV9 and TRBJ1-2; no reliable D call. V gave up 4 bases and J gave up 8 bases, with 15 bases separating them. The germline V gene has CDR1 SGDLS and CDR2 YYNGEE. This CDR3 is 13 amino acids long.

This chain joins TRBV15 and TRBJ1-5; maybe TRBD1 (5 bases). Germline-derived CDR1 and CDR2 are LNHNV and YYDKDF (reference sequence). The V end was cut by 3 bases, the J end by 4 bases, with 13 bases between. The CDR3 totals 15 residues. CDR3 bases: TGTGCCACCAGCAGGACGTCGACAGAGAATCAGCCCCAGCATTTT. It codes for CATSRTSTENQPQHF.

This sequence joins TRBV5-4 and TRBJ2-2; tentatively, D is TRBD2 (6 bases). The CDR3 has 16 amino acids. Trimming shortened V by 4 bases and J by 7 bases, and 20 bases separated the two germline ends. Germline CDR1 and CDR2: SGHNT and YYREEE (reference sequence). The CDR3 DNA sequence: TGTGCCAGCAGCCCCTCCCTCGGGAGAGGTGTCGGGGAGCTGTTTTTT. Translating it yields CASSPSLGRGVGELFF.

The chain carries TRBV6-5 and TRBJ2-7; D might be TRBD2 (5 bases). Germline V gene sequence: CDR1 MNHEY, CDR2 SVGAGI. The CDR3 has 13 residues. V was cut by 6 bases and J by 4 bases, with 13 bases left in between. The CDR3 reads CASRLTRGYEQYF. CDR3 DNA: TGTGCCAGCAGACTTACTCGAGGGTACGAGCAGTACTTC.

Details on this clone: Germline and junction disagree at one end, which may indicate a read error. The sample carries other DNA sequences with the same CDR3. V and J are TRBV13 and TRBJ1-2, with a tentative D call TRBD1 (5 bases). The CDR3 is 18 amino acids. Germline-derived CDR1 and CDR2 are PRHDT and FYEKMQ (reference sequence). The CDR3 is CASSLGPYPTGDNYGYTF. The DNA for the CDR3 is TGCGCCAGCAGCTTAGGCCCTTACCCGACGGGGGACAACTATGGCTACACCTTC.

The chain uses TRBV27 and TRBJ1-1; D possibly corresponds to TRBD1 (5 bases). Germline V gives CDR1 MNHEY, CDR2 SMNVEV (reference sequence). V gave up 4 bases and J gave up 3 bases, with 9 bases separating them. The CDR3 is 13 residues long. The chain's CDR3 is CASSSGGDTEAFF. The CDR3 DNA is TGTGCCAGCAGTTCCGGGGGGGACACTGAAGCTTTCTTT.

V is TRBV29-1 and J is TRBJ2-5; possible D gene TRBD2, 5 bases. V dropped 0 bases and J dropped 5 bases, with 19 bases sitting between them. Germline loops: CDR1 SQVTM, CDR2 ANQGSEA. The CDR3 totals 16 residues. The CDR3 reads CSVEDMPGQRRETQYF. The CDR3 nucleotides are TGCAGCGTTGAAGATATGCCCGGGCAGCGGCGGGAGACCCAGTACTTC.

The chain uses TRBV15 and TRBJ2-1; 15 bases are a match to TRBD2. There are 16 residues in the CDR3. Germline trimming cut 1 base from V and 7 bases from J; bases unmatched to any gene: 2. Germline CDR1 reads LNHNV; CDR2 reads YYDKDF (reference sequence). CDR3 DNA: TGTGCCACCAGCAGAGGAGGACTAGCGGGAGGGAATGAGCAGTTCTTC. It codes for CATSRGGLAGGNEQFF.

This sequence joins TRBV9 and TRBJ1-4, with 7 nucleotides matching TRBD1. The CDR3 spans 14 residues. J gave up 7 bases and V 3 bases, and 6 bases lay outside the gene matches. Germline CDR1 and CDR2: SGDLS and YYNGEE. CDR3 nucleotides: TGTGCCAGCAGCGCGACAGGGATCAGTGAAAAACTGTTTTTT. Translating gives CASSATGISEKLFF.

Concerning this clone itself: An end of the junction differs from the germline gene, which may be a read error. This chain joins TRBV7-9 and TRBJ2-7, with 9 bases that match TRBD2. The CDR3 contains 14 residues. Germline CDR1 and CDR2: SEHNR and FQNEAQ (reference sequence). CDR3 nucleotides: TGTTCCAGCAGCCATAGCGGGAGTAGAAGGGAGCAGTACTTC. Translated: CSSSHSGSRREQYF.

The sample holds one count of this clone. The chain carries TRBV5-1 and TRBJ1-6, with a possible D match to TRBD1 (6 bases). Germline CDR1 SGHRS, CDR2 YFSETQ. Trimming stripped 4 bases from V and 4 bases from J, with 12 bases between. The CDR3 consists of 15 residues. CDR3 region: CASSLPTGYNSPLHF. The CDR3 region has the DNA TGCGCCAGCAGCCTACCGACAGGATATAATTCACCCCTCCACTTT.

This chain uses TRBV4-3 with TRBJ1-1; D not certain. This CDR3 is built from 14 residues. Per germline, CDR1 LGHNA and CDR2 YSLEER. Trimming shortened V by 4 bases and J by 1 base, and 10 bases separated the two germline ends. The CDR3 spells CASSPYPGNTEAFF. DNA for the CDR3: TGCGCCAGCAGCCCCTACCCCGGGAACACTGAAGCTTTCTTT.

The chain links TRBV4-2 to TRBJ2-5; 12 positions agree with TRBD2. V was clipped by 4 bases and J by 2 bases; unmatched bases: 2. Germline lookup yields CDR1 LGHNA and CDR2 YNFKEQ. The CDR3 has 15 residues. The DNA of the CDR3 is TGTGCCAGCAGCCGGACTAGCGGGAATCAAGAGACCCAGTACTTC. This gives the protein CASSRTSGNQETQYF.

Only one count was recorded for this clone. V gene TRBV5-6 combines with J gene TRBJ2-7, with D perhaps matching TRBD1 (6 bases). With 3 bases removed from V and 0 bases from J, the gap between germline ends came to 7 bases. Germline loops: CDR1 SGHDT, CDR2 YYEEEE. CDR3 length: 13 amino acids. The CDR3 nucleotides are TGTGCCAGCAGCTGGGACAACTCCTACGAGCAGTACTTC. Translating gives CASSWDNSYEQYF. Using reference TRBV5-6 and TRBJ2-7 for the parts outside the CDR3, the full variable domain is DAGVTQSPTHLIKTRGQQVTLRCSPKSGHDTVSWYQQALGQGPQFIFQYYEEEERQRGNFPDRFSGHQFPNYSSELNVNALLLGDSALYLCASSWDNSYEQYFGPGTRLTVT.

With respect to this clone: Distinct nucleotide sequences in the sample also encode this CDR3. The chain has TRBV6-1 and TRBJ2-7; D may be TRBD2 (6 bases). Germline V gene lookup returns CDR1 MNHNS and CDR2 SASEGT. The V end was cut by 6 bases, the J end by 1 base, with 13 bases between. The CDR3 has 14 residues. In DNA form, the CDR3 reads TGTGCCAGCAGAACGGACGGAGGGTCCTACGAGCAGTACTTC. Its translation: CASRTDGGSYEQYF.

V gene TRBV6-1 combines with J gene TRBJ2-2, with 8 nucleotides matching TRBD2. CDR1 is MNHNS and CDR2 is SASEGT in the germline V gene. The CDR3 contains 15 residues. V gave up 3 bases and J gave up 2 bases; unmatched junction bases: 2. The CDR3 protein is CASSDLAGNTGELFF. The CDR3 region has the DNA TGTGCCAGCAGTGACTTAGCGGGAAACACCGGGGAGCTGTTTTTT.

The rearrangement joins TRBV29-1 to TRBJ2-7; no firm D call. The V end was cut by 4 bases, the J end by 0 bases, with 7 bases between. Per germline, CDR1 SQVTM and CDR2 ANQGSEA. CDR3 length: 12 residues. The CDR3 region is CSVVASSYEQYF. CDR3 coding DNA: TGCAGCGTTGTCGCTAGCTCCTACGAGCAGTACTTC.

In the case of this clone: Germline is not matched at one junction end, which may reflect a read error. The CDR3 spells CASSRELAGGNGELFF. CDR3 DNA: TGTGCTAGCAGCAGAGAACTAGCGGGAGGAAACGGGGAGCTGTTTTTT. The rearrangement links TRBV7-7 to TRBJ2-2; the match to TRBD2 covers 12 bases. CDR1 is SSHAT and CDR2 is FNYEAQ in the germline V gene (reference sequence). The CDR3 runs to 16 residues.

Written as DNA, the CDR3 is TGTGCCAGCAGGGGAGGCCGAACCGTCACAGATACGCAGTATTTT. Amino acids: CASRGGRTVTDTQYF. The chain employs TRBV5-4 and TRBJ2-3; D might be TRBD2 (6 bases). The CDR3 is 15 residues long. The germline V and J ends were trimmed by 5 bases and 2 bases, with 15 bases remaining between them. Germline V gene sequence: CDR1 SGHNT, CDR2 YYREEE (reference sequence).

The rearrangement links TRBV30 to TRBJ1-1, with 7 bases lining up with TRBD1. The CDR3 runs 20 residues. V shed 8 bases, J shed 3 bases, and the junction held 30 bases outside the gene matches. The germline gives CDR1 GTSNPN, CDR2 SVGIG (reference sequence). This CDR3 is CARIGGQTDPKSWSDTEAFF. The CDR3 DNA reads as TGTGCCCGCATTGGGGGACAGACCGATCCAAAAAGTTGGTCGGACACTGAAGCTTTCTTT.

The chain is built from TRBV7-9 and TRBJ2-7, with 7 bases fitting TRBD1. Germline trimming cut 5 bases from V and 1 base from J; bases unmatched to any gene: 2. This CDR3 spans 13 amino acids. Germline V gene lookup returns CDR1 SEHNR and CDR2 FQNEAQ (reference sequence). The CDR3, as DNA: TGTGCCAGCAGCCCGGGACAGTCCTACGAGCAGTACTTC. Translating it yields CASSPGQSYEQYF.